This is a list of T cell receptor beta chains from one sample in a study of T cells after yellow fever vaccination. From the 5' RACE reads, TCRdb called clonotypes with MiXCR, one entry per CDR3 protein. The profile shows about 130,000 distinct CDR3 sequences, approximately 7% of them singletons. The sample in question was CD4+ T cells sorted from PBMCs, obtained 10 days after the first yellow fever vaccination. The receptors come from a man younger than 30 who received the YFV17D yellow fever vaccine. The CDR3 runs from the conserved cysteine through the conserved F or W. The D gene is left open where the match is weak. For some rows the clone size is stated as once, few or many, or as a class when expanded; others skip it.

TRBD2,many,TRBV7-2,TRBJ2-3,CASSLLLAGGPNTQYF,TGTGCCAGCAGCTTACTACTAGCGGGGGGCCCCAATACGCAGTATTTT
-,many,TRBV6-6,TRBJ2-5,CASSPQGQTQYF,TGTGCCAGCAGTCCACAGGGTCAGACCCAGTACTTC
-,many,TRBV7-2,TRBJ2-2,CASSFRDGELFF,TGTGCCAGCAGCTTCCGAGACGGGGAGCTGTTTTTT
-,-,TRBV29-1,TRBJ1-1,CSGATEPNTEAFF,TGCAGCGGCGCGACAGAGCCGAACACTGAAGCTTTCTTT
TRBD1,many,TRBV5-1,TRBJ1-6,CASSLVIGGKSSYNSPLHF,TGCGCCAGCAGCTTGGTAATAGGGGGCAAGTCCTCCTATAATTCACCCCTCCACTTT
-,many,TRBV18,TRBJ2-7,CASSPPVAGDSYEQYF,TGTGCCAGCTCACCACCGGTGGCCGGGGACTCCTACGAGCAGTACTTC
TRBD2,many,TRBV6-1,TRBJ2-7,CASGEGNSYEQYF,TGTGCCAGCGGGGAGGGAAACTCCTACGAGCAGTACTTC
TRBD2,many,TRBV9,TRBJ2-1,CASSVAERGGGEQFF,TGTGCCAGCAGCGTAGCTGAGCGGGGGGGAGGTGAGCAGTTCTTC
TRBD1,many,TRBV7-2,TRBJ2-1,CASSLAPRGQAEQFF,TGTGCCAGCAGCTTAGCGCCGAGGGGGCAGGCTGAGCAGTTCTTC
-,many,TRBV18,TRBJ1-1,CASSLSKWDTEAFF,TGTGCCAGCTCACTATCCAAATGGGACACTGAAGCTTTCTTT
-,many,TRBV6-2/TRBV6-3,TRBJ1-2,CASSYQGYGYTF,TGTGCCAGCAGTTACCAGGGCTATGGCTACACCTTC
-,many,TRBV15,TRBJ2-5,CATGGHRVGETQYF,TGTGCCACCGGGGGTCACAGGGTAGGAGAGACCCAGTACTTC
-,many,TRBV3-1,TRBJ1-2,CASSPAAGARGYTF,TGTGCCAGCAGCCCCGCGGCTGGGGCGCGGGGCTACACCTTC
TRBD2,many,TRBV20-1,TRBJ2-3,CSARGLADTQYF,TGCAGTGCCCGGGGACTAGCGGACACGCAGTATTTT
TRBD2,many,TRBV9,TRBJ2-3,CASSPSTSPRTDTQYF,TGTGCCAGCAGCCCCTCGACTAGCCCAAGGACAGATACGCAGTATTTT
-,many,TRBV28,TRBJ2-2,CASSLLRRNTGELFF,TGTGCCAGCAGTTTACTACGGAGGAACACCGGGGAGCTGTTTTTT
-,many,TRBV7-2,TRBJ2-7,CASSLFGRSYEQYF,TGTGCCAGCAGCTTATTTGGACGTTCCTACGAGCAGTACTTC
-,many,TRBV28,TRBJ1-2,CASSLGSIGGYSF,TGTGCCAGCAGCCTCGGGAGTATAGGAGGCTACAGCTTC
-,many,TRBV12-3/TRBV12-4,TRBJ2-1,CASSSQDAQGF,TGTGCCAGCAGCTCGCAGGACGCCCAGGGCTTC
-,many,TRBV12-3/TRBV12-4,TRBJ2-7,CASSTGAPYEQYF,TGTGCCAGCAGTACTGGGGCTCCCTACGAGCAGTACTTC